The 10 T cell receptor beta chains reported below all come from one sample, sequenced in a study of cytotoxic CD8 clonotypes in ibrutinib-treated CLL. The data were produced by immunoSEQ multiplex PCR, yet TCRdb's version contains in-frame clones alone and is incomplete. The sample lists 30,000 to 40,000 clones; less than 85% were seen once. The specimen comprised PBMCs, sampled at disease progression, from a patient treated with ibrutinib. Every receptor here comes from a human donor with chronic lymphocytic leukemia.

This clone was seen a single time. V is TRBV18 and J is TRBJ2-7, with 9 bases fitting TRBD1. This CDR3 has 15 residues. J lost 1 base, V lost 5 bases, and 6 bases had no gene match. The germline CDR1 and CDR2 sequences are KGHSH and LQKENI. The CDR3 DNA sequence: TGTGCCAGCTCATCATCCGGGACAGGGTCCTACGAGCAGTACTTC. It is translated as CASSSSGTGSYEQYF.

CDR3 in DNA: TGTGCCAGCAGTGTTTCGGGGGCCAAAAACATTCAGTACTTC. It encodes CASSVSGAKNIQYF. The chain has TRBV2 and TRBJ2-4; perhaps TRBD2 as D (5 bases). CDR1 and CDR2 (germline): SNHLY, FYNNEI. The V end was cut by 4 bases, the J end by 1 base, with 8 bases between. This CDR3 contains 14 residues. Complete variable domain (other parts from reference TRBV2 and TRBJ2-4): EPEVTQTPSHQVTQMGQEVILRCVPISNHLYFYWYRQILGQKVEFLVSFYNNEISEKSEIFDDQFSVERPDGSNFTLKIRSTKLEDSAMYFCASSVSGAKNIQYFGAGTRLSVL.

The chain combines TRBV5-8 with TRBJ2-1; perhaps TRBD2 as D (5 bases). V was pared by 10 bases and J by 3 bases, with 14 bases between. The CDR3 length is 13 residues. Germline-derived CDR1 and CDR2 are SGHTS and YDEGEE. The DNA of the CDR3 is TGTGCCGGAGGTATCGGCCGCTACAATGAGCAGTTCTTC. It encodes CAGGIGRYNEQFF.

The chain combines TRBV7-8 with TRBJ1-1, with D possibly being TRBD1 (6 bases). V dropped 0 bases and J dropped 8 bases, with 13 bases sitting between them. Germline V gene lookup returns CDR1 SGHVS and CDR2 FQNEAQ. The CDR3 extends over 14 amino acids. CDR3 residues: CASSLAEGVTEAFF. CDR3 in DNA: TGTGCCAGCAGCTTAGCGGAGGGGGTCACAGAAGCTTTCTTT.

The CDR3 DNA reads as TGTGCCAGCAGTGAAGTGGGACAGGGTTTTAATGAAAAACTGTTTTTT. Translating it yields CASSEVGQGFNEKLFF. The chain recombines TRBV25-1 with TRBJ1-4, with 9 nucleotides matching TRBD1. CDR3 length equals 16 residues. V shed 2 bases and J 4 bases; nucleotides not matched to a gene: 5. In germline, CDR1 is MGHDK, CDR2 SYGVNS.

This clone was counted a few times. V and J are TRBV28 and TRBJ2-7, with 9 bases that match TRBD2. J gave up 4 bases and V 3 bases, and 7 bases lay outside the gene matches. Per the germline V gene, CDR1 is MDHEN and CDR2 is SYDVKM. The CDR3 consists of 15 residues. In nucleotides, the CDR3 is TGTGCCAGCAGTTTCTGGGCTAGCGGGAAATACGAGCAGTACTTC. Protein sequence: CASSFWASGKYEQYF.

This sequence joins TRBV5-1 and TRBJ2-6, with D unclear. V was pared by 3 bases and J by 3 bases, with 7 bases between. Germline CDR1 and CDR2: SGHRS and YFSETQ. The CDR3 is 14 amino acids. The CDR3 here is CASSYSNGANVLTF. In DNA form, the CDR3 reads TGCGCCAGCAGCTACTCAAATGGGGCCAACGTCCTGACTTTC.

This clone was picked up a small number of times. The chain couples TRBV4-2 to TRBJ2-3; no clear D. Germline V gene lookup returns CDR1 LGHNA and CDR2 YNFKEQ. V lost 1 base to trimming and J lost 5 bases, with 4 bases between them. The CDR3 sequence is 12 residues long. The chain's CDR3 is CASSQVEDTQYF. In nucleotides, the CDR3 is TGTGCCAGCAGCCAAGTAGAAGATACGCAGTATTTT.

V is TRBV7-9 and J is TRBJ2-1; 8 nucleotides align to TRBD2. The CDR3 consists of 16 residues. Looked up from germline, CDR1 is SEHNR and CDR2 is FQNEAQ (reference sequence). The J segment lost 3 bases and the V segment lost 1 base, leaving 5 bases of the junction unmatched. In nucleotides, the CDR3 is TGTGCCAGCAGCTTAGGGAGCGGGGGCCGCTACAATGAGCAGTTCTTC. It yields the protein CASSLGSGGRYNEQFF.

This chain uses TRBV6-1 with TRBJ1-2; D unresolved. CDR3 length: 13 residues. Looked up from germline, CDR1 is MNHNS and CDR2 is SASEGT. The ends were cut back, 3 bases at V and 4 bases at J, with 9 bases in the middle. The CDR3 nucleotides read TGTGCCAGCAGTGATTTCGGGCCCTATGGCTACACCTTC. Translating it yields CASSDFGPYGYTF.